This TCR beta chain was identified in a study of blood T cells in healthy people across ages. The V gene's germline CDR1 is SGDLS and CDR2 YYNGEE. CDR3 length: 15 residues. Primers used in a second PCR of about 7 to 11 cycles were a sample-barcoded 5' primer and a J-beta primer mix. One entry per CDR3 protein results from TCRdb running MiXCR on the 5' RACE reads. This sample carries roughly 2 million distinct CDR3 sequences, 49% of them seen once, and the ten largest clones take roughly 2.1%. The origin of this receptor is a middle-aged woman in good health. The chain has TRBV9 and TRBJ2-7; tentative D call: TRBD2 (7 bases). The end of the DNA aligns better with TRBJ2-5, so the J call may be wrong. The material sequenced was blood. The CDR3 DNA is TGTGCCAGCAGTCTGGGAGGGGGGAAGATCGAGACCCAGTACTTC. The encoded protein is CASSLGGGKIETQYF.